This entry features one T cell receptor beta chain sequence. There are 14 residues in the CDR3. V lost 0 bases to trimming and J lost 7 bases, with 9 bases between them. Per germline, CDR1 SGHTA and CDR2 FQGTGA. As handled by the study authors: The assay estimated nucleated cells by amplifying reference gene primers. TCRdb keeps only in-frame clones here, not all; method: immunoSEQ multiplex PCR. V and J calls and clone size are copied from that table; D and trimming were computed from the DNA. Of 150,000 to 200,000 clones in the sample, 82% were seen once. The sample originates from a study of blood T cell repertoires in COVID-19. Study-wide context: Collection of acute and convalescent COVID-19 samples took place in the United States, Italy and Spain.

Seattle's enrolled individuals joined amid active infection and were then monitored longitudinally. The gene calls are TRBV7-3 and TRBJ2-2; D is perhaps TRBD1 (7 bases). The specimen sequenced was peripheral blood. This sequence originates from a woman aged 55-70 years with COVID-19, enrolled during active disease. This chain's CDR3 is CASSLTRGVGELFF. The DNA of the CDR3 is TGTGCCAGCAGCTTAACCAGGGGGGTCGGGGAGCTGTTTTTT.